This T cell receptor beta chain is from a study of beta chain features in type 1 diabetes. The study's findings and limits: TCRB CDR3 length was moderately but significantly reduced in all four CD4+ subsets of Type 1 diabetes patients. PCR might show a preference for shorter templates, equally across patients and controls. When cDNA is sequenced, cells with high TCR expression could be over-represented. Compared with healthy donors, patients appeared to share more similar naive, central memory and regulatory TCRB repertoires.

Expressed TCRB transcripts were sequenced, since all the RNA that had been isolated was reverse transcribed. The repertoire was sequenced with immunoSEQ multiplex PCR; TCRdb's copy has only in-frame clones and lacks some. The table lists 850,000 to 900,000 clones, roughly 17% of them singletons, with 0.02% to 0.025% in the top ten. CDR1 SGDLS and CDR2 YYNGEE come from the germline V gene. The J segment lost 6 bases and the V segment lost 0 bases, leaving 3 bases of the junction unmatched. The CDR3 has 15 residues. With respect to this clone: Its target is not known.

Sequencing input: naive CD4+ T cells from blood. The V gene is TRBV9, the J gene TRBJ2-3; 11 bases agree with TRBD2. This TCR was sampled from a woman younger than 30 in good health. The CDR3 nucleotides are TGTGCCAGCAGCGTAGGGCTAGCGGGAGGTGATACGCAGTATTTT. Amino acid sequence: CASSVGLAGGDTQYF.